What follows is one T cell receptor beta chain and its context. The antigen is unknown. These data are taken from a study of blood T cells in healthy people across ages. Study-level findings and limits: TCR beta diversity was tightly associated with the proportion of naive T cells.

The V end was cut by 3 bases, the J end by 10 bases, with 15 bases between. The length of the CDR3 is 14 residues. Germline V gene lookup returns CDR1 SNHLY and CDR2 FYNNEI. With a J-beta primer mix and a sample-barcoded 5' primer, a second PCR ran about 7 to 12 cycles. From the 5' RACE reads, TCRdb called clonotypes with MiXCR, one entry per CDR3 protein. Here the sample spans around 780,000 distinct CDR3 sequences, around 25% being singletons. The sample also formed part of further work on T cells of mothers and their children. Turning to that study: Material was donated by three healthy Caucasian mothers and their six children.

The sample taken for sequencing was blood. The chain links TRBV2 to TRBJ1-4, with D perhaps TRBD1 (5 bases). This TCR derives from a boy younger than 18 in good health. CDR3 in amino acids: CASSEEQGGVKLFF. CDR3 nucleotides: TGTGCCAGCAGTGAGGAGCAGGGTGGTGTAAAACTGTTTTTT. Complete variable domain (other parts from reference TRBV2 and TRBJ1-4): EPEVTQTPSHQVTQMGQEVILRCVPISNHLYFYWYRQILGQKVEFLVSFYNNEISEKSEIFDDQFSVERPDGSNFTLKIRSTKLEDSAMYFCASSEEQGGVKLFFGSGTQLSVL.